The 13 T cell receptor beta chains below were found in one sample sequenced in a study of T cell responses to AZD1222 COVID-19 vaccine. This table comes from immunoSEQ multiplex PCR, and its TCRdb copy is limited to in-frame clones, with some not included. The data show around 130,000 clones, 89% seen once. This material consisted of peripheral blood, taken on day 0 of AZD1222 vaccination. These receptors came from an adult in good health.

The J gene is TRBJ1-1, the V gene TRBV25-1; D is unclear. The CDR3 spans 13 residues. From germline, CDR1 is MGHDK and CDR2 SYGVNS. V dropped 10 bases and J dropped 0 bases, with 12 bases sitting between them. The CDR3 DNA reads as TGTGCCACACCAGGACGGCTGAACACTGAAGCTTTCTTT. Amino acids: CATPGRLNTEAFF.

The V gene is TRBV5-4, the J gene TRBJ2-5; D tentatively reads TRBD1 or TRBD2 (6 bases each). This CDR3 region has 15 residues. Germline V lookup: CDR1 SGHNT, CDR2 YYREEE (reference sequence). V was shortened by 5 bases and J by 2 bases, with 16 bases between the two germline ends. CDR3 sequence reads: CASSRGPNAQETQYF. The CDR3 DNA follows: TGTGCCAGCAGTCGGGGGCCAAACGCGCAAGAGACCCAGTACTTC.

This rearrangement joins TRBV19 to TRBJ1-5; 9 bases align to TRBD1. The CDR3 sequence is 18 residues long. CDR1 and CDR2 from the germline V gene are LNHDA and SQIVND (reference sequence). J was trimmed by 1 base and V by 5 bases; bases with no gene match: 12. CDR3 nucleotides: TGTGCCAGTAGTTCATGGGGACAGGGAGGAGGGAGCAATCAGCCCCAGCATTTT. It specifies CASSSWGQGGGSNQPQHF.

The chain employs TRBV29-1 and TRBJ2-4; 7 nucleotides match TRBD2. The CDR3 has 17 residues. Unmatched junction bases numbered 18, after V lost 7 bases and J lost 3 bases. The germline CDR1 and CDR2 sequences are SQVTM and ANQGSEA. The CDR3 loop reads CSAKQVAGASGKNIQYF. The DNA for the CDR3 is TGCAGCGCAAAACAGGTGGCTGGGGCTAGCGGCAAAAACATTCAGTACTTC.

The chain combines TRBV4-1 with TRBJ1-4, with 7 bases fitting TRBD1. The CDR3 runs to 16 residues. V shed 0 bases and J 8 bases; nucleotides not matched to a gene: 9. Germline V gene lookup returns CDR1 MGHRA and CDR2 YSYEKL. This chain's CDR3 is CASSQDPTGEVEKLFF. The CDR3 DNA reads TGCGCCAGCAGCCAAGACCCAACAGGGGAGGTCGAAAAACTGTTTTTT.

The chain uses TRBV6-1 and TRBJ2-7, with 9 bases identical to TRBD1. V gave up 3 bases and J gave up 3 bases; unmatched junction bases: 9. CDR1 and CDR2 from the germline V gene are MNHNS and SASEGT. CDR3 size: 16 residues. The DNA for the CDR3 is TGTGCCAGCAGTGAGGGGGGACAGGGCCCATACTACGAGCAGTACTTC. Its translation is CASSEGGQGPYYEQYF.

The chain has TRBV12-5 and TRBJ1-4; TRBD1 matches 7 bases. The CDR3 length is 16 residues. The V segment lost 5 bases and the J segment 10 bases; nucleotides outside the gene matches: 16. The germline V gene encodes CDR1 LGHNT and CDR2 FRNRAP. DNA for the CDR3: TGTGCTAGTGGTCCCAGTGTGGGGACAGCCCTCGGAAAACTGTTTTTT. It encodes CASGPSVGTALGKLFF.

The gene calls are TRBV20-1 and TRBJ1-5; D remains ambiguous. CDR3 length: 16 residues. The V gene's germline CDR1 is DFQATT and CDR2 SNEGSKA (reference sequence). Trimming pared 3 bases from V and 5 bases from J, leaving 20 bases between. CDR3: CSASEASGKRDQPQHF. Written as DNA, the CDR3 is TGCAGTGCTAGTGAGGCCAGTGGGAAAAGAGATCAGCCCCAGCATTTT.

The chain employs TRBV5-1 and TRBJ2-6, with D maybe TRBD2 (5 bases). CDR3 length: 18 residues. V gave up 5 bases and J gave up 0 bases, with 18 bases separating them. Germline V gene lookup returns CDR1 SGHRS and CDR2 YFSETQ. As DNA, the CDR3 is TGCGCCAGCAGGGACTCGGGTTTGGGCCTCTCTGGGGCCAACGTCCTGACTTTC. Translated, it gives CASRDSGLGLSGANVLTF.

The V gene is TRBV5-1, the J gene TRBJ2-1; unclear D gene. CDR3 length equals 14 residues. Germline V lookup: CDR1 SGHRS, CDR2 YFSETQ. V lost 0 bases and J lost 8, with 12 bases in between. The CDR3 nucleotides are TGCGCCAGCAGCTTGGCTCCACGGGCGGATGAGCAGTTCTTC. Residues: CASSLAPRADEQFF.

This chain links TRBV7-3 with TRBJ1-1; weak D call: TRBD1 (5 bases). Trimming cost V 7 bases and J 1 base, with 10 bases left between them. The CDR3 has 13 residues. Germline CDR1 reads SGHTA; CDR2 reads FQGTGA. The CDR3 loop reads CASMAGPNTEAFF. Here the CDR3 DNA reads TGTGCCAGCATGGCGGGGCCGAACACTGAAGCTTTCTTT.

The chain is built from TRBV12-3 or TRBV12-4 and TRBJ2-1; no firm D call. CDR3 length: 13 amino acids. V dropped 5 bases and J dropped 3 bases, with 8 bases sitting between them. The CDR3 loop is CASSLLDYNEQFF. The CDR3, as DNA: TGTGCCAGCAGTCTCCTAGACTACAATGAGCAGTTCTTC.

The chain uses TRBV5-6 and TRBJ1-1, with D unclear. V was cut by 0 bases and J by 0 bases, with 9 bases left in between. The length of the CDR3 is 15 residues. Germline V gene sequence: CDR1 SGHDT, CDR2 YYEEEE. The CDR3: CASSLGGRLNTEAFF. CDR3 DNA: TGTGCCAGCAGCTTGGGCGGCCGGCTGAACACTGAAGCTTTCTTT. The entire variable domain, with the rest obtained from reference TRBV5-6 and TRBJ1-1, is as follows: DAGVTQSPTHLIKTRGQQVTLRCSPKSGHDTVSWYQQALGQGPQFIFQYYEEEERQRGNFPDRFSGHQFPNYSSELNVNALLLGDSALYLCASSLGGRLNTEAFFGQGTRLTVV.